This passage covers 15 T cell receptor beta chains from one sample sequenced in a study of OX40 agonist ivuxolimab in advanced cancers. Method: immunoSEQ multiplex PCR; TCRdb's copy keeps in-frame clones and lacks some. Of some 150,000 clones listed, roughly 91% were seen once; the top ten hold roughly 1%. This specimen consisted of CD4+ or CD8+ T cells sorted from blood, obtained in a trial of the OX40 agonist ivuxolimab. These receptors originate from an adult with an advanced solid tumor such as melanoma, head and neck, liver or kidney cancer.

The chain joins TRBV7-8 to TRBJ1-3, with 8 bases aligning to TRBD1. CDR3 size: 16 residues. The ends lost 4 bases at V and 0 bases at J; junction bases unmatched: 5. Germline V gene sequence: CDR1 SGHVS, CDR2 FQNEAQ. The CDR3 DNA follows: TGTGCCAGCAGCTCCTGGACAGGGTTCTCTGGAAACACCATATATTTT. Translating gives CASSSWTGFSGNTIYF.

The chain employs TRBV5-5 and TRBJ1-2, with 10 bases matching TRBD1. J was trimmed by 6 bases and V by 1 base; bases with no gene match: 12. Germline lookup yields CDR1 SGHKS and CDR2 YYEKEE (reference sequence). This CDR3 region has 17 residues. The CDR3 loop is CASSLTSGTGDWDGYTF. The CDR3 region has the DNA TGTGCCAGCAGCTTGACCTCCGGGACAGGGGACTGGGATGGCTACACCTTC.

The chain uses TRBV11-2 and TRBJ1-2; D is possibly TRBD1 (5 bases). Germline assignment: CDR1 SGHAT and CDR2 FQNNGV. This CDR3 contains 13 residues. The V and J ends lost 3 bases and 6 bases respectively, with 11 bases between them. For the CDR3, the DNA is TGTGCCAGCAGCTTCGACAGCCTAAATGGCTACACCTTC. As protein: CASSFDSLNGYTF. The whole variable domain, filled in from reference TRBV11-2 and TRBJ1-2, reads EAGVAQSPRYKIIEKRQSVAFWCNPISGHATLYWYQQILGQGPKLLIQFQNNGVVDDSQLPKDRFSAERLKGVDSTLKIQPAKLEDSAVYLCASSFDSLNGYTFGSGTRLTVV.

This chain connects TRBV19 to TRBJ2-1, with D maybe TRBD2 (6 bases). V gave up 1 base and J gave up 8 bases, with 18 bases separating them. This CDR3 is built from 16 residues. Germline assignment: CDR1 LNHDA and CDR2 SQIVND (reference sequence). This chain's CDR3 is CASSIVGAPPSDEQFF. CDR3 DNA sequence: TGTGCCAGTAGTATAGTTGGGGCCCCGCCTAGCGATGAGCAGTTCTTC.

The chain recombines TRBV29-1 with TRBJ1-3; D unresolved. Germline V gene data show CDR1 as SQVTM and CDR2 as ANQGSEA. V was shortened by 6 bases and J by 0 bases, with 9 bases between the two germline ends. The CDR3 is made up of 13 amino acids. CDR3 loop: CSVITSSGNTIYF. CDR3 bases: TGCAGCGTGATTACTAGCTCTGGAAACACCATATATTTT.

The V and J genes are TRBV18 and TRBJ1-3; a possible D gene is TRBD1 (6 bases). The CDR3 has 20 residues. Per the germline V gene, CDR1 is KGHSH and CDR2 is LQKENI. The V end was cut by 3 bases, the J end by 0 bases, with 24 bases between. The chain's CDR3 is CASSPYRATGPPSSGNTIYF. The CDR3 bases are TGTGCCAGCTCACCTTACAGGGCTACCGGGCCACCGAGCTCTGGAAACACCATATATTTT.

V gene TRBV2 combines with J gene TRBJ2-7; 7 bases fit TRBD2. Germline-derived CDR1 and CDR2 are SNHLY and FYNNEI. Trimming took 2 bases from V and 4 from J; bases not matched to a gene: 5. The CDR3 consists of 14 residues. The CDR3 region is CASSERVAGYEQYF. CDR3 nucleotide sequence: TGTGCCAGCAGTGAAAGGGTAGCGGGTTACGAGCAGTACTTC.

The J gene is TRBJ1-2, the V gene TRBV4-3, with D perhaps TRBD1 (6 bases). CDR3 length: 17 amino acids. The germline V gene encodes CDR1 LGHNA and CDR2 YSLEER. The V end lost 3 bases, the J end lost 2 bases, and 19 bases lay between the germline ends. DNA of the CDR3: TGCGCCAGCAGCCAGAGGGGGGATACCTTCCTAAACTATGGCTACACCTTC. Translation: CASSQRGDTFLNYGYTF.

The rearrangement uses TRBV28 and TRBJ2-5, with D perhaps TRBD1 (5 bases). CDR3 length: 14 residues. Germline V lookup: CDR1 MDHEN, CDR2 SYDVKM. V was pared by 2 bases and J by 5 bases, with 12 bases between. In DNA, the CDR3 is TGTGCCAGCAGTTTAGGGTCAGGGCGGGAGACCCAGTACTTC. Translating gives CASSLGSGRETQYF.

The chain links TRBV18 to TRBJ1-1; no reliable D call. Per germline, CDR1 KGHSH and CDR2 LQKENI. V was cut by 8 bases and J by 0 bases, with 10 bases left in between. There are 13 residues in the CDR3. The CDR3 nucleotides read TGTGCCAGCCGCGACGATATGAACACTGAAGCTTTCTTT. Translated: CASRDDMNTEAFF.

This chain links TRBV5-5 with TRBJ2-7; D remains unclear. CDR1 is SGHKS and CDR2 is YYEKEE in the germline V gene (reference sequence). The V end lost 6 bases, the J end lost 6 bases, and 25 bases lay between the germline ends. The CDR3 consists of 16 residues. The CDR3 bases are TGTGCCAGCACCCCGCAAGGGTTAAGGTCAAAAAGCGAGCAGTACTTC. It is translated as CASTPQGLRSKSEQYF.

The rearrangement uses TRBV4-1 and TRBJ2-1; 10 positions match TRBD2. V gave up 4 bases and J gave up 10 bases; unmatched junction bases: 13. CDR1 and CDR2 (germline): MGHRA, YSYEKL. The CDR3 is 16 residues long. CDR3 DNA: TGCGCCAGCAGCCCTTCCGGGACTAGCGCGCTTGGAGAGCAGTTCTTC. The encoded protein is CASSPSGTSALGEQFF.

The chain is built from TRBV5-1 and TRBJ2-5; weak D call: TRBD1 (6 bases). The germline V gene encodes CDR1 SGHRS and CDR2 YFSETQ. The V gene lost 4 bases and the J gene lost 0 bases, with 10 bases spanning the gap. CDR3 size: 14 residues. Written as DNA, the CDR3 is TGCGCCAGCAGCCAAGGGACAAACCAAGAGACCCAGTACTTC. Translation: CASSQGTNQETQYF.

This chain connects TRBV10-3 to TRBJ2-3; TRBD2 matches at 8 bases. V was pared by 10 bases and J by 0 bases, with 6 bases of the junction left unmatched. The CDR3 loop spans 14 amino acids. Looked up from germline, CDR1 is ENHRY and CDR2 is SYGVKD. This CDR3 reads CASSGITSTDTQYF. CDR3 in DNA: TGTGCCAGTAGCGGGATAACTAGCACAGATACGCAGTATTTT.

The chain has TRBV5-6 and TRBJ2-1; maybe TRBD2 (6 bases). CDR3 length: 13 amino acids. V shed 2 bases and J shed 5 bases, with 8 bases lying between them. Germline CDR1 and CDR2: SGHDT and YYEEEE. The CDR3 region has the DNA TGTGCCAGCAGCTTCGGGACTGACAATGAGCAGTTCTTC. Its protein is CASSFGTDNEQFF.